These 25 T cell receptor beta chains share one sample of origin, sequenced in a study of blood T cell repertoires in COVID-19. Method: immunoSEQ multiplex PCR; TCRdb's copy keeps in-frame clones and lacks some. The sample includes 150,000 to 200,000 clones, 80% to 90% seen only once; the top ten take around 10%. The sequencing input was peripheral blood. Every receptor here comes from a woman aged 40 to 50 with COVID-19, enrolled during active disease.

As DNA, the CDR3 is TGCGCCAGCAGTGAGGGGACAGAATCTGGAAACACCATATATTTT. This gives the protein CASSEGTESGNTIYF. The chain carries TRBV10-1 and TRBJ1-3; 7 nucleotides align to TRBD1. The V and J ends lost 2 bases and 1 base, in that order; junction bases with no gene match: 2. The CDR3 runs 15 residues. Looked up from germline, CDR1 is WNHNN and CDR2 is SYGVQD (reference sequence).

V and J are TRBV6-5 and TRBJ1-2; no clear D gene. CDR3 length: 14 amino acids. Trimming removed 7 bases at V and 2 bases at J, with 14 bases between. The germline V gene has CDR1 MNHEY and CDR2 SVGAGI. The CDR3 here is CASTYLGENYGYTF. The CDR3 region has the DNA TGTGCCAGCACCTACCTCGGGGAGAACTATGGCTACACCTTC.

J is TRBJ2-1 and V is TRBV7-3; 7 positions agree with TRBD1. Trimming at V came to 5 bases and at J to 10 bases, leaving 17 bases not matched to a gene. This CDR3 has 16 amino acids. CDR1 and CDR2 (germline): SGHTA, FQGTGA. For the CDR3, the DNA is TGTGCCAGCAGCCCCCCGTCCAGCGGACAACAGGGGGAGCAGTTCTTC. Translating gives CASSPPSSGQQGEQFF.

The V call is TRBV27, the J call TRBJ2-3; 11 bases match TRBD1. This CDR3 region has 17 residues. The V and J ends lost 6 bases and 0 bases, in that order; junction bases with no gene match: 8. Germline V lookup: CDR1 MNHEY, CDR2 SMNVEV (reference sequence). The CDR3 spells CASRDRDRGISTDTQYF. In DNA form, the CDR3 reads TGTGCCAGCAGGGATCGGGACAGGGGGATTAGCACAGATACGCAGTATTTT.

The V gene is TRBV5-4, the J gene TRBJ2-7; the D gene is possibly TRBD2 (5 bases). V lost 3 bases and J 2 bases, leaving 6 bases between the germline ends. Germline values: CDR1 SGHNT, CDR2 YYREEE (reference sequence). This CDR3 has 12 amino acids. The CDR3 nucleotides are TGTGCCAGCAGCTCCGGGGCCTACGAGCAGTACTTC. It translates to CASSSGAYEQYF.

The chain carries TRBV7-9 and TRBJ1-1; D might be TRBD1 (6 bases). CDR1 and CDR2 from the germline V gene are SEHNR and FQNEAQ (reference sequence). The CDR3 is made up of 12 amino acids. V was clipped by 5 bases and J by 5 bases, with 9 bases between them. The CDR3 region is CASSQGGTEAFF. The CDR3 DNA sequence: TGTGCCAGCAGCCAAGGGGGAACTGAAGCTTTCTTT.

This sequence joins TRBV27 and TRBJ2-2; no definite D call. This CDR3 is built from 15 residues. Germline CDR1 MNHEY, CDR2 SMNVEV (reference sequence). V dropped 4 bases and J dropped 0 bases, with 9 bases sitting between them. The CDR3 nucleotides are TGTGCCAGCAGTTCCGGGTGGTCGAACACCGGGGAGCTGTTTTTT. Protein sequence: CASSSGWSNTGELFF.

The chain couples TRBV11-2 to TRBJ2-1; 11 positions match TRBD2. Germline V lookup: CDR1 SGHAT, CDR2 FQNNGV. CDR3 length: 17 amino acids. J was trimmed by 2 bases and V by 9 bases; bases with no gene match: 12. The CDR3 spells CASPGLADKAPYNEQFF. In nucleotides, the CDR3 is TGTGCCAGTCCGGGACTAGCGGATAAGGCTCCCTACAATGAGCAGTTCTTC.

This rearrangement joins TRBV5-1 to TRBJ1-5, with a tentative D call TRBD1 (6 bases). CDR3 length: 14 residues. CDR1 SGHRS and CDR2 YFSETQ come from the germline V gene. Trimming took 2 bases from V and 7 from J, leaving 13 bases between them. The CDR3 bases are TGCGCCAGCAGCTTAACAGGGCCGGGGCAGCCCCAGCATTTT. Amino acids: CASSLTGPGQPQHF.

The chain couples TRBV2 to TRBJ2-3; D is ambiguous. With 8 bases removed from V and 4 bases from J, the gap between germline ends came to 4 bases. From germline, CDR1 is SNHLY and CDR2 FYNNEI. The CDR3 is 10 residues long. As DNA, the CDR3 is TGTGCCAGCGTAGCAGATACGCAGTATTTT. This encodes CASVADTQYF.

The rearrangement links TRBV7-2 to TRBJ2-2; 7 bases map to TRBD2. The CDR3 is 16 amino acids. The V gene's germline CDR1 is SGHTA and CDR2 FQGNSA. V was clipped by 5 bases and J by 5 bases; unmatched bases: 11. CDR3 protein: CASSLAVLARTGELFF. In DNA form, the CDR3 reads TGTGCCAGCAGCCTCGCGGTACTAGCGCGTACCGGGGAGCTGTTTTTT.

The chain has TRBV11-3 and TRBJ2-3; perhaps TRBD2 as D (5 bases). The CDR3 runs to 15 residues. Trimming took 1 base from V and 3 from J, leaving 11 bases between them. Germline values: CDR1 SGHNT, CDR2 YENEEA. The CDR3 loop is CASSLAPSSTDTQYF. CDR3 sequence (DNA): TGTGCCAGCAGCTTAGCGCCTAGCAGTACAGATACGCAGTATTTT.

This clone was detected only a few times. The gene calls are TRBV3-1 (or the pseudogene TRBV3-2) and TRBJ1-1; TRBD1 matches 8 bases. The V and J ends lost 4 bases and 1 base, in that order; junction bases with no gene match: 17. The CDR3 contains 19 residues. CDR1 LGHDT and CDR2 YNNKEL come from the germline V gene (reference sequence). CDR3 nucleotide sequence: TGTGCCAGCAGCCCGAGACACAGGGGGGGGCCGTTTAGGAACACTGAAGCTTTCTTT. Amino acid sequence: CASSPRHRGGPFRNTEAFF.

This chain joins TRBV2 and TRBJ1-3; TRBD1 is a possible D gene (5 bases). The germline V gene has CDR1 SNHLY and CDR2 FYNNEI. The V and J ends lost 4 bases and 4 bases respectively, with 20 bases between them. The CDR3 is 17 amino acids. CDR3: CASSAGVGRHSGNTIYF. The CDR3 DNA reads TGTGCCAGCAGTGCGGGGGTCGGGAGACACTCGGGAAACACCATATATTTT. Based on the CDR3 plus reference TRBV2 and TRBJ1-3, the full variable domain is EPEVTQTPSHQVTQMGQEVILRCVPISNHLYFYWYRQILGQKVEFLVSFYNNEISEKSEIFDDQFSVERPDGSNFTLKIRSTKLEDSAMYFCASSAGVGRHSGNTIYFGEGSWLTVV.

This clone came up once. As DNA, the CDR3 is TGCAGCGCGCGACAGGGGGTTAACACTGAAGCTTTCTTT. This codes for CSARQGVNTEAFF. The V call is TRBV29-1, the J call TRBJ1-1, with 9 bases matching TRBD1. CDR1 is SQVTM, CDR2 ANQGSEA, per germline. V trimming: 7 bases; J trimming: 2 bases; junction bases outside the gene matches: 5. The CDR3 spans 13 residues.

The chain recombines TRBV15 with TRBJ1-2; 9 bases agree with TRBD1. Per germline, CDR1 LNHNV and CDR2 YYDKDF (reference sequence). The V and J ends lost 0 bases and 7 bases, in that order; junction bases with no gene match: 6. This CDR3 is built from 15 residues. Here the CDR3 reads CATSRDTTGGLGYTF. The CDR3 region has the DNA TGTGCCACCAGCAGAGATACGACAGGGGGGCTTGGCTACACCTTC.

The V and J genes are TRBV5-1 and TRBJ1-6; perhaps TRBD1 as D (5 bases). Germline loops: CDR1 SGHRS, CDR2 YFSETQ. Trimming left V 4 bases short and J 14 bases short, with 19 bases between. The CDR3 length is 14 residues. CDR3 protein: CASSLRPGGESLHF. Here the CDR3 DNA reads TGCGCCAGCAGCCTGCGACCCGGGGGAGAGTCCCTCCACTTT.

The rearrangement uses TRBV7-8 and TRBJ2-7; 12 bases match TRBD2. The CDR3 has 15 residues. Germline lookup yields CDR1 SGHVS and CDR2 FQNEAQ. The ends lost 4 bases at V and 3 bases at J; junction bases unmatched: 4. CDR3 loop: CASSSWTSGDYEQYF. CDR3 bases: TGTGCCAGCAGCTCATGGACTAGCGGGGACTACGAGCAGTACTTC.

This clone was seen only a few times. The chain is built from TRBV6-5 and TRBJ1-1; no firm D call. Germline CDR1 MNHEY, CDR2 SVGAGI. Trimming took off 7 bases at V and 1 base at J, with 10 bases between the two ends. The CDR3 consists of 13 residues. The DNA of the CDR3 is TGTGCCAGCAAAAATCTAGGGAACACTGAAGCTTTCTTT. Amino acids: CASKNLGNTEAFF.

The chain couples TRBV7-9 to TRBJ1-1, with D unresolved. Germline V lookup: CDR1 SEHNR, CDR2 FQNEAQ (reference sequence). The CDR3 is made up of 13 amino acids. Trimming left V 1 base short and J 7 bases short, with 10 bases between. CDR3 bases: TGTGCCAGCAGCTTAGGGACTGTGAATGAAGCTTTCTTT. Protein product: CASSLGTVNEAFF.

The chain combines TRBV4-1 with TRBJ2-2, with TRBD1 matching over 9 bases. The V and J ends lost 2 bases and 7 bases, in that order; junction bases with no gene match: 8. Germline lookup yields CDR1 MGHRA and CDR2 YSYEKL. This CDR3 has 16 residues. CDR3 in amino acids: CASSQPTQTGGGELFF. Written as DNA, the CDR3 is TGCGCCAGCAGCCAACCAACTCAGACAGGGGGCGGGGAGCTGTTTTTT.

This clone showed up many times. CDR3 in DNA: TGTGCCACCAGCGACAGGGGGTTTAATGAAAAACTGTTTTTT. This encodes CATSDRGFNEKLFF. J is TRBJ1-4 and V is TRBV15; 9 bases fit TRBD1. CDR3 length equals 14 residues. Germline V gives CDR1 LNHNV, CDR2 YYDKDF (reference sequence). J lost 4 bases, V lost 5 bases, and 2 bases had no gene match.

This clone appeared once. The V and J genes are TRBV6-5 and TRBJ1-4; D may be TRBD1 (5 bases). The CDR3 runs to 14 residues. The germline V gene has CDR1 MNHEY and CDR2 SVGAGI. Trimming stripped 2 bases from V and 7 bases from J, with 11 bases between. The CDR3 DNA reads as TGTGCCAGCAGTTACAAGGCTAGGGGTGAAAAACTGTTTTTT. Amino acid sequence: CASSYKARGEKLFF.

The rearrangement uses TRBV19 and TRBJ1-1; D possibly corresponds to TRBD1 (5 bases). The CDR3 is made up of 12 amino acids. Germline V gives CDR1 LNHDA, CDR2 SQIVND (reference sequence). Trimming removed 5 bases at V and 7 bases at J, with 11 bases between. The CDR3: CASSVYRSEAFF. For the CDR3, the DNA is TGTGCCAGTAGTGTGTACAGGAGTGAAGCTTTCTTT.

The chain joins TRBV28 to TRBJ2-7; TRBD1 agrees at 7 bases. Germline CDR1 and CDR2: MDHEN and SYDVKM. The V segment lost 4 bases and the J segment 4 bases; nucleotides outside the gene matches: 7. The CDR3 has 14 amino acids. In DNA form, the CDR3 reads TGTGCCAGCAGTTCGACAGGGACAGCGTACGAGCAGTACTTC. Protein product: CASSSTGTAYEQYF.